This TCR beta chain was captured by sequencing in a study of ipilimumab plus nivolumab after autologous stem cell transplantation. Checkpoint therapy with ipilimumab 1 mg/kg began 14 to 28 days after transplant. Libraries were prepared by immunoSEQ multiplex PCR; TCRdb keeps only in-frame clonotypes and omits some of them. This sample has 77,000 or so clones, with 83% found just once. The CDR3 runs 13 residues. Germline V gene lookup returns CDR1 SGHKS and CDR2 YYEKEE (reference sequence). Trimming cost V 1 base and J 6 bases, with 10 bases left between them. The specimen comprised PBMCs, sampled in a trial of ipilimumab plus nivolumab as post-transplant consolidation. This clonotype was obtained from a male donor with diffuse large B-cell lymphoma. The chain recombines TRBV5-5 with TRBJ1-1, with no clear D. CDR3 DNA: TGTGCCAGCAGCTTGTTGGGAAGGGCTGAAGCTTTCTTT. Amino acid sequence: CASSLLGRAEAFF.